The 28 T cell receptor beta chains listed next were all sequenced from one sample in a study of T-cell memory formation after mild COVID-19. TCRdb independently ran MiXCR on the 5' RACE reads; one entry per CDR3 protein. The sample holds 550,000 to 700,000 distinct CDR3 sequences, under 20% seen once. The specimen sequenced was PBMCs or a T cell subset sorted from them (not recorded which). Receptors originate from an adult woman who had mild COVID-19 (a few samples of this study predate the infection). Cell type and time point are not known.

There are a few counts of this clonotype. The chain couples TRBV5-5 to TRBJ1-1; 8 nucleotides line up with TRBD1. Losses at the gene ends were 4 bases for V and 7 bases for J; bases not matched to a gene: 3. Germline V gives CDR1 SGHKS, CDR2 YYEKEE (reference sequence). This CDR3 is 12 amino acids long. For the CDR3, the DNA is TGTGCCAGCAGCCCCGGACAGGGTGAAGCTTTCTTT. Its protein product is CASSPGQGEAFF.

This clonotype showed up just a few times. This chain uses TRBV6-5 with TRBJ1-5; D unresolved. V lost 6 bases, J lost 9 bases, and 24 bases lay in between. This CDR3 is 16 amino acids long. Germline values: CDR1 MNHEY, CDR2 SVGAGI. CDR3 loop: CASSQDGGWVGLPQHF. Written as DNA, the CDR3 is TGTGCCAGCAGCCAGGACGGCGGGTGGGTTGGATTGCCCCAGCATTTT.

The rearrangement joins TRBV25-1 to TRBJ2-1; 7 nucleotides align to TRBD2. The germline gives CDR1 MGHDK, CDR2 SYGVNS. The CDR3 loop spans 15 amino acids. Losses at the gene ends were 3 bases for V and 3 bases for J; bases not matched to a gene: 5. DNA for the CDR3: TGTGCCAGCAGTGAGGCGGGGGTTTACTACAATGAGCAGTTCTTC. Its protein product is CASSEAGVYYNEQFF.

V and J are TRBV11-3 and TRBJ2-1; D call uncertain. The CDR3 has 13 amino acids. Deletions cut 1 base from V and 5 bases from J, with 6 bases between. Germline V gene lookup returns CDR1 SGHNT and CDR2 YENEEA. The DNA for the CDR3 is TGTGCCAGCAGCTTAGGCTGGGACAATGAGCAGTTCTTC. Protein product: CASSLGWDNEQFF.

This clonotype was detected only a few times. CDR3 residues: CASSRYLDTTANTGELFF. DNA for the CDR3: TGCGCCAGCAGCCGATATTTGGACACTACCGCGAACACCGGGGAGCTGTTTTTT. V gene TRBV4-1 combines with J gene TRBJ2-2, with a tentative D call TRBD1 (5 bases). The germline V gene encodes CDR1 MGHRA and CDR2 YSYEKL. Trimming removed 4 bases from V and 0 bases from J, with 18 bases in between. The CDR3 consists of 18 residues.

This clonotype is medium-sized (0.01 to 0.1%) within its sample. The V and J genes are TRBV3-1 and TRBJ2-2; 9 positions agree with TRBD1. This CDR3 is 15 amino acids long. Germline CDR1 reads LGHDT; CDR2 reads YNNKEL (reference sequence). The trim removed 4 bases at V and 3 bases at J, leaving 3 bases unmatched. The CDR3 nucleotides are TGTGCCAGCAGCCCCCGGACAGGGGACACCGGGGAGCTGTTTTTT. This encodes CASSPRTGDTGELFF.

V and J are TRBV5-1 and TRBJ2-3; maybe TRBD2 (6 bases). The CDR3 has 16 residues. V lost 4 bases, J lost 0 bases, and 15 bases lay in between. From germline, CDR1 is SGHRS and CDR2 YFSETQ. CDR3 region: CASSRVAGSSTDTQYF. In DNA, the CDR3 is TGCGCCAGCAGCCGCGTTGCGGGATCTAGCACAGATACGCAGTATTTT.

This clonotype was counted a few times. The chain carries TRBV7-6 and TRBJ2-1; D may match TRBD1 or TRBD2 (6 bases each). In germline, CDR1 is SGHVS, CDR2 FNYEAQ. V was clipped by 0 bases and J by 0 bases, with 9 bases between them. The length of the CDR3 is 16 residues. The CDR3 DNA sequence: TGTGCCAGCAGCTTAGCGGGGGGCCCCTCCTACAATGAGCAGTTCTTC. The encoded protein is CASSLAGGPSYNEQFF.

The gene calls are TRBV7-9 and TRBJ2-7; TRBD1 matches 7 bases. The germline CDR1 and CDR2 sequences are SEHNR and FQNEAQ (reference sequence). There are 14 residues in the CDR3. V lost 5 bases and J lost 2; bases outside the gene matches: 6. The CDR3 region has the DNA TGTGCCAGCAGCCGGGACGGGACAGCCTACGAGCAGTACTTC. Its protein product is CASSRDGTAYEQYF.

The genes are TRBV29-1 and TRBJ2-6; D is unclear. The CDR3 totals 14 residues. CDR1 and CDR2 from the germline V gene are SQVTM and ANQGSEA. Trimming shortened V by 4 bases and J by 0 bases, and 7 bases separated the two germline ends. The CDR3 DNA reads as TGCAGCGTTGTACTTCTCTCTGGGGCCAACGTCCTGACTTTC. Translation gives CSVVLLSGANVLTF.

This clonotype was seen many times. CDR3 in DNA: TGTGCCTGGAGTCACCGGGCGGTTTGGGCAGAAACTAACTATGGCTACACCTTC. It specifies CAWSHRAVWAETNYGYTF. V gene TRBV30 combines with J gene TRBJ1-2, with unresolved D. Deletions cut 2 bases from V and 0 bases from J, with 22 bases between. The length of the CDR3 is 18 residues. Germline lookup yields CDR1 GTSNPN and CDR2 SVGIG (reference sequence).

This clonotype occurred a few times. The V gene is TRBV7-9, the J gene TRBJ1-2; 7 nucleotides match TRBD1. V was pared by 5 bases and J by 3 bases, with 3 bases of the junction left unmatched. The CDR3 loop spans 13 amino acids. CDR1 is SEHNR and CDR2 is FQNEAQ in the germline V gene (reference sequence). CDR3 in amino acids: CASSDQGDYGYTF. In DNA, the CDR3 is TGTGCCAGCAGCGACCAGGGGGACTATGGCTACACCTTC.

The chain uses TRBV7-9 and TRBJ1-4, with D possibly being TRBD1 (5 bases). Trimming removed 5 bases at V and 3 bases at J, with 10 bases between. There are 14 residues in the CDR3. Per germline, CDR1 SEHNR and CDR2 FQNEAQ (reference sequence). DNA for the CDR3: TGTGCCAGCAGCCAGGACACCGCTAATGAAAAACTGTTTTTT. It codes for CASSQDTANEKLFF.

The gene calls are TRBV7-8 and TRBJ2-7, with D tentatively TRBD2 (6 bases). V was pared by 0 bases and J by 7 bases, with 10 bases between. The CDR3 is 13 amino acids. In germline, CDR1 is SGHVS, CDR2 FQNEAQ. In DNA, the CDR3 is TGTGCCAGCAGCTTAGCGGGGGGTCTGGAGCAGTACTTC. It is translated as CASSLAGGLEQYF.

In this sample, this clonotype turned up many times. This rearrangement joins TRBV28 to TRBJ2-7; D is unresolved. CDR1 is MDHEN, CDR2 SYDVKM, per germline. The CDR3 runs to 14 residues. Trimming stripped 8 bases from V and 5 bases from J, with 19 bases between. The CDR3 bases are TGTGCCAGCTGGCTTGAAGACCGCCGGGACGAGCAGTACTTC. Translating gives CASWLEDRRDEQYF.

This clonotype has more than one count but fewer than ten. The rearrangement links TRBV9 to TRBJ1-2; 9 bases map to TRBD1. The CDR3 sequence is 15 residues long. Germline V gives CDR1 SGDLS, CDR2 YYNGEE. V shed 3 bases, J shed 5 bases, and the junction held 8 bases outside the gene matches. CDR3 protein: CASSDKGQGNYGYTF. CDR3 coding DNA: TGTGCCAGCAGCGACAAGGGACAGGGAAATTATGGCTACACCTTC.

The rearrangement joins TRBV7-9 to TRBJ1-2; D unresolved. The CDR3 is 14 residues long. Between the trimmed V and J ends, which lost 1 base and 1 base, there was a span of 7 bases. Germline CDR1 reads SEHNR; CDR2 reads FQNEAQ (reference sequence). CDR3 protein: CASSLGVINYGYTF. The CDR3 DNA reads TGTGCCAGCAGCTTAGGGGTTATTAACTATGGCTACACCTTC.

The V call is TRBV29-1, the J call TRBJ1-1; D not resolved. The CDR3 consists of 13 residues. Trimming took off 3 bases at V and 3 bases at J, with 11 bases between the two ends. The germline V gene has CDR1 SQVTM and CDR2 ANQGSEA. The chain's CDR3 is CSVEPLKHTEAFF. CDR3 in DNA: TGCAGCGTTGAGCCCCTAAAACACACTGAAGCTTTCTTT.

In this sample, this clonotype turned up a few times. Here the CDR3 DNA reads TGTGCCAGCAGCTTATTTTTGGGCTTCAGCGGGGGGAAGGCCGGGGAGCTGTTTTTT. It codes for CASSLFLGFSGGKAGELFF. V and J are TRBV7-2 and TRBJ2-2; TRBD2 aligns across 9 bases. Germline assignment: CDR1 SGHTA and CDR2 FQGNSA. The junction had 16 bases not matched to a gene; V was cut back by 2 bases and J by 6 bases. CDR3 length: 19 residues.

This chain connects TRBV20-1 to TRBJ2-5; 8 nucleotides align to TRBD2. CDR3 length equals 15 residues. Germline values: CDR1 DFQATT, CDR2 SNEGSKA (reference sequence). Unmatched junction bases numbered 10, after V lost 4 bases and J lost 3 bases. Written as DNA, the CDR3 is TGCAGTGCTACCGTACTACTAGCGGCAGAAGAGACCCAGTACTTC. It codes for CSATVLLAAEETQYF.

V usage is TRBV12-3 or TRBV12-4 and J usage is TRBJ2-3; D might be TRBD2 (6 bases). V was shortened by 1 base and J by 9 bases, with 20 bases between the two germline ends. This CDR3 is 16 amino acids long. Here the CDR3 reads CASSLGGGAARGTQYF. The CDR3 DNA reads as TGTGCCAGCAGTTTAGGAGGTGGGGCAGCACGGGGGACGCAGTATTTT.

This clonotype was counted once. The V gene is TRBV4-1, the J gene TRBJ2-1, with TRBD2 matching over 13 bases. Trimming cost V 4 bases and J 8 bases; bases outside gene matches: 8. The CDR3 extends over 16 amino acids. Germline V gene data show CDR1 as MGHRA and CDR2 as YSYEKL. The chain's CDR3 is CASSPLAGGSIYEQFF. The CDR3 region has the DNA TGCGCCAGCAGCCCACTAGCGGGGGGGTCAATCTATGAGCAGTTCTTC.

The chain has TRBV30 and TRBJ1-2, with TRBD1 matching 8 bases. This CDR3 spans 13 amino acids. Germline CDR1 GTSNPN, CDR2 SVGIG (reference sequence). The V and J ends lost 4 bases and 8 bases, in that order; junction bases with no gene match: 9. CDR3 loop: CAWIGQGVGGYTF. DNA of the CDR3: TGTGCCTGGATTGGACAGGGCGTGGGGGGCTACACCTTC.

The chain employs TRBV7-9 and TRBJ1-4, with D hard to call. Germline assignment: CDR1 SEHNR and CDR2 FQNEAQ (reference sequence). V was shortened by 1 base and J by 5 bases, with 11 bases between the two germline ends. The CDR3 is 15 amino acids. CDR3 in DNA: TGTGCCAGCAGCTTAGTACGCGGTCCCAATGAAAAACTGTTTTTT. Translated, it gives CASSLVRGPNEKLFF.

The chain joins TRBV5-5 to TRBJ1-5; TRBD1 agrees at 9 bases. The trim removed 3 bases at V and 0 bases at J, leaving 10 bases unmatched. CDR3 length: 18 residues. Germline loops: CDR1 SGHKS, CDR2 YYEKEE (reference sequence). CDR3 residues: CASSSSGQGANSNQPQHF. The CDR3 bases are TGTGCCAGCAGCTCGTCGGGACAGGGTGCTAATAGCAATCAGCCCCAGCATTTT.

The V call is TRBV10-3, the J call TRBJ2-3; D assignment may be TRBD1 or TRBD2 (5 bases each). Germline lookup yields CDR1 ENHRY and CDR2 SYGVKD. Trimming cost V 6 bases and J 5 bases, with 15 bases left between them. The CDR3 runs to 14 residues. The CDR3 protein is CAISPGPRLDTQYF. CDR3 coding DNA: TGTGCCATCAGCCCGGGACCGCGATTAGATACGCAGTATTTT.

The chain's CDR3 is CAWSTRNQPQHF. CDR3 bases: TGTGCCTGGAGCACCAGGAATCAGCCCCAGCATTTT. V and J are TRBV30 and TRBJ1-5; D call uncertain. Trimming left V 3 bases short and J 4 bases short, with 7 bases between. Germline CDR1 reads GTSNPN; CDR2 reads SVGIG (reference sequence). The CDR3 has 12 amino acids.

This sequence joins TRBV5-1 and TRBJ2-3; 9 bases are a match to TRBD1. Germline loops: CDR1 SGHRS, CDR2 YFSETQ. CDR3 length: 15 amino acids. V shed 2 bases and J 3 bases; nucleotides not matched to a gene: 4. CDR3 residues: CASSLMTGGTDTQYF. Written as DNA, the CDR3 is TGCGCCAGCAGCTTAATGACAGGGGGGACAGATACGCAGTATTTT.